The source of this TCR beta chain is a study of T cells in Graves' hyperthyroidism and ophthalmopathy. The CDR3 loop spans 11 amino acids. Germline V gene lookup returns CDR1 GTSNPN and CDR2 SVGIG (reference sequence). V trimming: 7 bases; J trimming: 8 bases; junction bases outside the gene matches: 6. TCR beta CDR3 regions were amplified from RNA transcripts. During a first-round RT-PCR of the TCR CDR3, the HTBI primer set was used. TCRdb analysed the multiplex PCR reads with MiXCR anew, one entry per CDR3 protein. The table lists around 350,000 distinct CDR3 sequences, approximately 15% of them singletons.

V usage is TRBV30 and J usage is TRBJ2-5; 8 nucleotides match TRBD1. The receptor comes from a woman aged 18-29 years with Graves' hyperthyroidism that later progressed to Graves' ophthalmopathy. Sequenced input: blood. The CDR3 is CAFHRGRTQYF. The CDR3 nucleotides are TGTGCCTTCCACAGGGGGAGAACCCAGTACTTC. The complete variable domain, with remaining parts taken from reference TRBV30 and TRBJ2-5, reads SQTIHQWPATLVQPVGSPLSLECTVEGTSNPNLYWYRQAAGRGLQLLFYSVGIGQISSEVPQNLSASRPQDRQFILSSKKLLLSDSGFYLCAFHRGRTQYFGPGTRLLVL.